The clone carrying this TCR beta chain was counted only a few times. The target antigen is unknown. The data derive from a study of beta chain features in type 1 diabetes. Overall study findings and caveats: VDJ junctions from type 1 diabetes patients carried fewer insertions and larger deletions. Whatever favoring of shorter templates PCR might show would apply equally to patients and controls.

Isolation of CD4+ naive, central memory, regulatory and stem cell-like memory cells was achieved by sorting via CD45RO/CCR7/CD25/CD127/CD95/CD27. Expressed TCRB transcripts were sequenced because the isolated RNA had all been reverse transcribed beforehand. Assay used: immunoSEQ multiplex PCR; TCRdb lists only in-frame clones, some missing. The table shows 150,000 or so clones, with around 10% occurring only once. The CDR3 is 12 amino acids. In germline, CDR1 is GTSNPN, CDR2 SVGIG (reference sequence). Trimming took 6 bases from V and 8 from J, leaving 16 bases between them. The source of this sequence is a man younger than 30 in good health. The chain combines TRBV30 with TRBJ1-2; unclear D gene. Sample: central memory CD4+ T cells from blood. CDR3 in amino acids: CACLARIRGYTF. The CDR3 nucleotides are TGTGCCTGCCTGGCCCGGATTCGAGGCTACACCTTC.